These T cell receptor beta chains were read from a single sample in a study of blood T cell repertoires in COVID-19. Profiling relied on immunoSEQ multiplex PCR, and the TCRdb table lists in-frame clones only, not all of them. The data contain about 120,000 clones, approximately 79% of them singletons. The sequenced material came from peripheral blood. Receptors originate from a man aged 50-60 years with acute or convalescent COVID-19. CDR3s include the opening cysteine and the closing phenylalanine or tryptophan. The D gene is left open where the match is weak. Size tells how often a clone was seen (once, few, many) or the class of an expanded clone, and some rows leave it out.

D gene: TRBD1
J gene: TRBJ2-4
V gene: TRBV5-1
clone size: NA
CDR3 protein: CASSGGQGVSKNIQYF
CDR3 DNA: TGCGCCAGCAGCGGAGGACAGGGGGTTTCCAAAAACATTCAGTACTTC

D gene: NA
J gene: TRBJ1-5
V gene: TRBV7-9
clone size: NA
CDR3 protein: CASSLVPLGQGTYQPQHF
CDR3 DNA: TGTGCCAGCAGCTTAGTACCCCTCGGGCAGGGAACCTATCAGCCCCAGCATTTT

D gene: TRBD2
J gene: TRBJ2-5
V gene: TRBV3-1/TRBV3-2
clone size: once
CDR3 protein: CASSINSRTSGGEETQYF
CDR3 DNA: TGTGCCAGCAGCATTAACTCCCGGACTAGCGGGGGGGAAGAGACCCAGTACTTC

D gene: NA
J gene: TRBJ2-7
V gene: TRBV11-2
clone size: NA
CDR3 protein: CASSLDSLRTYEQYF
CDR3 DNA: TGTGCCAGCAGCTTAGATTCACTCCGTACCTACGAGCAGTACTTC

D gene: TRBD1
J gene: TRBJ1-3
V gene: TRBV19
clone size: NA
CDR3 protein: CASSWGRNRGYSGNTIYF
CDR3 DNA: TGTGCCAGTAGTTGGGGAAGAAACAGGGGCTACTCTGGAAACACCATATATTTT

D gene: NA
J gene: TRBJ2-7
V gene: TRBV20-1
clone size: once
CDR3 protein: CSASPPGYEQYF
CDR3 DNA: TGCAGTGCTAGTCCCCCGGGCTACGAGCAGTACTTC

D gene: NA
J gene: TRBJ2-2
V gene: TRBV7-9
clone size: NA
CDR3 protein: CASADRNTGELFF
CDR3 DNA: TGTGCCAGCGCCGACAGAAACACCGGGGAGCTGTTTTTT

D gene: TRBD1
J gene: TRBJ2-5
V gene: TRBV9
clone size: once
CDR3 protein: CASSRMQGVETQYF
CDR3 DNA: TGTGCCAGCAGCCGAATGCAGGGGGTTGAGACCCAGTACTTC

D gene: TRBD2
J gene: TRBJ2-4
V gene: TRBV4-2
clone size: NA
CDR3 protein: CASSQEAGGTKNIQYF
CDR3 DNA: TGTGCCAGCAGCCAAGAAGCGGGGGGTACCAAAAACATTCAGTACTTC

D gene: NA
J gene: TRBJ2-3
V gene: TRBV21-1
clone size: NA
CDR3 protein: CASGGDRGPHRYTDTQYF
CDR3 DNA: TGTGCCAGCGGGGGTGACAGGGGGCCCCACCGATACACAGATACGCAGTATTTT

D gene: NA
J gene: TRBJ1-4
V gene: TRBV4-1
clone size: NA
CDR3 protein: CASSQPDEKLFF
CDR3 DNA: TGCGCCAGCAGCCAACCCGATGAAAAACTGTTTTTT

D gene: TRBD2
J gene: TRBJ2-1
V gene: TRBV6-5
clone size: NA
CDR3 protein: CASGSGGAGEQFF
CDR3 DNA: TGTGCCAGCGGTAGCGGGGGGGCGGGGGAGCAGTTCTTC

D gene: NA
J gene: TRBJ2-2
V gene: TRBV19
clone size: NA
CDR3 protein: CASSILQGTNTGELFF
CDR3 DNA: TGTGCCAGTAGTATTCTCCAGGGAACGAACACCGGGGAGCTGTTTTTT

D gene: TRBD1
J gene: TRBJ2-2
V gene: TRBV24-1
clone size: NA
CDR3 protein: CATRRTGANTGELFF
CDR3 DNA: TGTGCCACCAGGAGGACAGGAGCGAACACCGGGGAGCTGTTTTTT

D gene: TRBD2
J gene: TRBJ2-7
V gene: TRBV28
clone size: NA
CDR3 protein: CASTLPSGSYEQYF
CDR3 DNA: TGTGCCAGCACCCTCCCTAGCGGTTCCTACGAGCAGTACTTC

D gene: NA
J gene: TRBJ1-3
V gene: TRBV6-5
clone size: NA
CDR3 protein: CASMSPGHDNTIYF
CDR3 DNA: TGTGCCAGCATGTCCCCCGGACATGATAACACCATATATTTT

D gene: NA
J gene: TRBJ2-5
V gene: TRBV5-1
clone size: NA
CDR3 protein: CASSLSPKETQYF
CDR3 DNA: TGCGCCAGCAGCTTGTCCCCCAAAGAGACCCAGTACTTC

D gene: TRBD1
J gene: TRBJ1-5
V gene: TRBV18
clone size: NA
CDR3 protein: CASSPTGNSNQPQHF
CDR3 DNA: TGTGCCAGCTCACCGACAGGGAATAGCAATCAGCCCCAGCATTTT

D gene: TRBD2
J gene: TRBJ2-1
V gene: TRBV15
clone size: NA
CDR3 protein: CATSTGTNYNEQFF
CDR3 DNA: TGTGCCACCAGCACCGGGACTAACTACAATGAGCAGTTCTTC

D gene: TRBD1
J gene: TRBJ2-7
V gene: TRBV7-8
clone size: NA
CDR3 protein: CASRIDRGNSYEQYF
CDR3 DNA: TGTGCCAGCAGAATCGACAGGGGGAATTCCTACGAGCAGTACTTC

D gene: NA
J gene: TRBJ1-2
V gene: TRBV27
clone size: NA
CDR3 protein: CASTYLGASGYTF
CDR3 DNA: TGTGCCAGCACTTATTTAGGGGCTAGTGGCTACACCTTC

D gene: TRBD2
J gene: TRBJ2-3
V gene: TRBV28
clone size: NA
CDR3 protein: CASSLGLSSGSTDTQYF
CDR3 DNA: TGTGCCAGCAGTTTGGGCCTCTCTAGCGGGAGCACAGATACGCAGTATTTT

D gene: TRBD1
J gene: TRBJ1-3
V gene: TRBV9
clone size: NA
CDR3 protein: CASSVEGQGSGNTIYF
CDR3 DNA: TGTGCCAGCAGCGTAGAGGGACAGGGGTCCGGAAACACCATATATTTT

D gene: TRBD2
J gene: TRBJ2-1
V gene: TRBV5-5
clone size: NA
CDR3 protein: CASSLTSGGSYNEQFF
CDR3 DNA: TGTGCCAGCAGCTTAACTAGCGGGGGGAGCTACAATGAGCAGTTCTTC

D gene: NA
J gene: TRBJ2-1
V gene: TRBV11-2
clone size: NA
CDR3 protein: CASSLIRGKDNEQFF
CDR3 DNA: TGTGCCAGCAGCTTGATAAGGGGGAAGGACAATGAGCAGTTCTTC

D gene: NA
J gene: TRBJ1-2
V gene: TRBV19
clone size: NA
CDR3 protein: CASSYSYGYTF
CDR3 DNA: TGTGCCAGTAGTTACAGTTATGGCTACACCTTC

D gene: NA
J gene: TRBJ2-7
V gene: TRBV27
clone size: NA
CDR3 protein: CASSLVGTYEQYF
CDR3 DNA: TGTGCCAGCAGTTTGGTCGGTACCTACGAGCAGTACTTC

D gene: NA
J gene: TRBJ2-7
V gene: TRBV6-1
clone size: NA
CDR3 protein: CASSEAGSVSEQYF
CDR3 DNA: TGTGCCAGCAGTGAAGCCGGGAGCGTGAGCGAGCAGTACTTC

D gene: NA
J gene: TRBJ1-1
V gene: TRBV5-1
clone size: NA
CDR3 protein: CASSLGTAPWANTEAFF
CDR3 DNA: TGCGCCAGCAGCTTGGGAACGGCCCCATGGGCTAACACTGAAGCTTTCTTT

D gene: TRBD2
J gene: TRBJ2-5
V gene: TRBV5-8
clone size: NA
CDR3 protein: CASSLSGRGRTVETQYF
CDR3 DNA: TGTGCCAGCAGCTTATCGGGTCGCGGGAGGACGGTGGAGACCCAGTACTTC

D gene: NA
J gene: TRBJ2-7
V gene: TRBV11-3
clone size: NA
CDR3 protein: CASSLARGNEQYF
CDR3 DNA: TGTGCCAGCAGCTTAGCCAGGGGCAACGAGCAGTACTTC

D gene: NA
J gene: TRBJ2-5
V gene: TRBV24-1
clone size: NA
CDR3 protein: CATSDLRLRSQETQYF
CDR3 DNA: TGTGCCACCAGTGATTTGCGTCTCAGATCGCAAGAGACCCAGTACTTC

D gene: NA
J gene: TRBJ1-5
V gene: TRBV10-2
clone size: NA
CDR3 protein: CASADNFHQPQHF
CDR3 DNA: TGCGCCAGCGCGGACAATTTTCATCAGCCCCAGCATTTT

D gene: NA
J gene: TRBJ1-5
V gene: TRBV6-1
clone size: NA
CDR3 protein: CASSDQLSGGQPQHF
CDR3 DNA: TGTGCCAGCAGTGATCAACTTTCTGGAGGTCAGCCCCAGCATTTT

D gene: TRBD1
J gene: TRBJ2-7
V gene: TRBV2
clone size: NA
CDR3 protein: CASVDRVFYEQYF
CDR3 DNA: TGTGCCAGCGTAGACAGGGTTTTCTACGAGCAGTACTTC

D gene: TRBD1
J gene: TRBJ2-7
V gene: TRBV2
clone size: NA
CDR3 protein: CASIGQGYEQYF
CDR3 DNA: TGTGCCAGCATAGGACAGGGCTACGAGCAGTACTTC

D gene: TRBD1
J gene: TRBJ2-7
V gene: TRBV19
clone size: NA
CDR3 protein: CASSQTGGRYEQYF
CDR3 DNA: TGTGCCAGTAGCCAAACAGGGGGCAGGTACGAGCAGTACTTC

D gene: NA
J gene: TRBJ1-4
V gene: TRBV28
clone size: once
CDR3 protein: CASTLQGLKKLFF
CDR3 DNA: TGTGCCAGCACACTACAGGGTTTGAAAAAACTGTTTTTT

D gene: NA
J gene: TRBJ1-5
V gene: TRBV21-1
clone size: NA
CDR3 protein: CASSSPGGDRGGLYSNQPQHF
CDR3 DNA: TGTGCCAGCAGCTCCCCTGGGGGGGACAGGGGAGGGCTCTATAGCAATCAGCCCCAGCATTTT

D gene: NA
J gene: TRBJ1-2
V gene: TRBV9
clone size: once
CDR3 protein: CASSVRGGDGYTF
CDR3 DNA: TGTGCCAGCAGCGTAAGGGGGGGCGATGGCTACACCTTC

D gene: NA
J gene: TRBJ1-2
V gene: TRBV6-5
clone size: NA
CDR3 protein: CASSPDRVGYTF
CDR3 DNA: TGTGCCAGCAGTCCGGACAGAGTTGGCTACACCTTC

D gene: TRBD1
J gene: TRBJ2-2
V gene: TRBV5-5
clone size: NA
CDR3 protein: CASSLTGTGRNTGELFF
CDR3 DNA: TGTGCCAGCAGCTTAACCGGGACAGGGAGGAACACCGGGGAGCTGTTTTTT

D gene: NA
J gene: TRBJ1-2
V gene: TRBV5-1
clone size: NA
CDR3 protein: CASRVAVNYGYTF
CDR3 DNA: TGCGCCAGCAGGGTGGCGGTTAACTATGGCTACACCTTC

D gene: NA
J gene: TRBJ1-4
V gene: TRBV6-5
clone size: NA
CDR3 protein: CASSISGDLGKLFF
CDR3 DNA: TGTGCCAGCTCCATCTCAGGGGATTTAGGAAAACTGTTTTTT

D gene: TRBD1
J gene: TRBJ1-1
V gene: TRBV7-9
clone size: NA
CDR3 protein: CASSLTQDREAFF
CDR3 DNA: TGTGCCAGCAGCTTAACCCAGGACAGGGAAGCTTTCTTT

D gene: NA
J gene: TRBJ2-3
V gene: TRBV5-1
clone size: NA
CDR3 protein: CASAALFSTDTQYF
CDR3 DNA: TGCGCCAGCGCGGCCTTATTTAGCACAGATACGCAGTATTTT

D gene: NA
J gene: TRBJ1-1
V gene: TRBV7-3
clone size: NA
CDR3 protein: CASSIQPNTEAFF
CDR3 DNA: TGTGCCAGCAGCATACAACCGAACACTGAAGCTTTCTTT

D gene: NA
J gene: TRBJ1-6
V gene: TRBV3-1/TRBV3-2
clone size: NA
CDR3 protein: CASSSGWTTSSYNSPLHF
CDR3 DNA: TGTGCCAGCAGCTCCGGGTGGACAACGAGCTCCTATAATTCACCCCTCCACTTT

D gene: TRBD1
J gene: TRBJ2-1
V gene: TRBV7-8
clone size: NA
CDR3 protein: CASSLRAGTGSYNEQFF
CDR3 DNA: TGTGCCAGCAGCTTACGGGCCGGGACAGGGTCCTACAATGAGCAGTTCTTC

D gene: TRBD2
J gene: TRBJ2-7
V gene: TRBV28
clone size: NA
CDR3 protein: CASRDTTSGRAHEQYF
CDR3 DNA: TGTGCCAGCAGGGACACCACTAGCGGGAGGGCGCACGAGCAGTACTTC

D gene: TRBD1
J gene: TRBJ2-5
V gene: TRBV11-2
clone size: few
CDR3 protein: CASSGLPGTVQKETQYF
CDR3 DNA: TGTGCCAGCAGCGGACTTCCCGGGACAGTGCAAAAAGAGACCCAGTACTTC

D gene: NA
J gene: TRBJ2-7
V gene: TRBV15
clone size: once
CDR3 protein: CATSRARDFSYEQYF
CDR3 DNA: TGTGCCACCAGCAGAGCGAGGGACTTCTCCTACGAGCAGTACTTC

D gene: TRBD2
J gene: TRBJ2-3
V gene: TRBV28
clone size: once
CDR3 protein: CASSSSGSTDTQYF
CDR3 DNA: TGTGCCAGCAGTTCTAGCGGGAGTACAGATACGCAGTATTTT

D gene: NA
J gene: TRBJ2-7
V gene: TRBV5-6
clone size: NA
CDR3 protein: CASSLDETEPYEQYF
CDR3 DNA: TGTGCCAGCAGCTTAGACGAGACAGAGCCCTACGAGCAGTACTTC

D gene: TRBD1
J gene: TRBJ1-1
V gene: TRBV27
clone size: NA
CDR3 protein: CATLKQGHTEAFF
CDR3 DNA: TGTGCCACCTTAAAACAGGGGCACACTGAAGCTTTCTTT

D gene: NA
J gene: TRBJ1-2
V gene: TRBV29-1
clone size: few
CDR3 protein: CSVDNDPGGYTF
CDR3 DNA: TGCAGCGTGGACAACGATCCGGGTGGCTACACCTTC

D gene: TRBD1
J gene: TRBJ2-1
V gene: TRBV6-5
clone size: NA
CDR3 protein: CATRGDRDRDNEQFF
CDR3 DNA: TGTGCCACCCGGGGGGACCGGGACAGGGACAATGAGCAGTTCTTC

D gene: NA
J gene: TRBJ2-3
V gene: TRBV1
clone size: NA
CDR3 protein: CTSSQESGQPYTDTQYF
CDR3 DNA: TGCACCAGCAGCCAAGAATCGGGACAGCCATACACAGATACGCAGTATTTT

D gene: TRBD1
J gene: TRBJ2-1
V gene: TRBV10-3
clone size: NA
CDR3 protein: CAITPDRGGNEQFF
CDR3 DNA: TGTGCCATCACCCCGGACAGGGGAGGGAATGAGCAGTTCTTC